This entry describes one T cell receptor (beta chain). Antigen specificity is unknown. The data derive from a study of OX40 agonist ivuxolimab in advanced cancers. Study summary: Previous treatment with anti-PD-1, anti-PD-L1 or anti-CTLA-4 therapy was allowed; roughly 40% had received some.

Study results and caveats: It was also the case that some nonresponders had low normalized T-cell clonal expansion. Both blood CD4+ and CD8+ T cells showed clonal growth by week 6 at 0.1 to 3.0 mg/kg.

The repertoire was sequenced with immunoSEQ multiplex PCR; TCRdb's copy has only in-frame clones and lacks some. This table holds more than 45,000 clones, roughly 90% found once. Sequences were derived from CD4+ or CD8+ T cells sorted from blood, sampled in a trial of the OX40 agonist ivuxolimab. This clonotype was obtained from an adult with an advanced solid tumor such as melanoma, head and neck, liver or kidney cancer.

This CDR3 is CASGLGGNEQFF. CDR3 in DNA: TGTGCTAGTGGTTTGGGAGGGAACGAGCAGTTCTTC. V gene TRBV12-5 combines with J gene TRBJ2-1; possibly TRBD2 for D (5 bases). This CDR3 has 12 amino acids. Germline CDR1 LGHNT, CDR2 FRNRAP. Trimming cost V 1 base and J 10 bases, with 8 bases left between them.